Presented here are 11 T cell receptor beta chains from one specimen sequenced in a study of a mutant IDH1 vaccine in newly diagnosed glioma. Sequencing was performed with immunoSEQ multiplex PCR; in TCRdb, only in-frame clones are kept and a portion is missing. The data contain about 94,000 clones, under 90% of them singletons. Their specific antigens are unknown. Time point noted: week 47, end of study. Every vaccine dose comprised 300 ug of mutant IDH1 20-mer peptide plus topical imiquimod. Sequencing used PBMCs, obtained from a glioma patient whose treatment included an IDH1 peptide vaccine. The receptors come from a woman in her forties or fifties with glioma.

The CDR3 region is CASSSRQGSPLHF. DNA for the CDR3: TGCGCCAGCAGCTCCCGCCAGGGATCACCCCTCCACTTT. The chain links TRBV5-1 to TRBJ1-6; tentatively, D is TRBD1 (5 bases). Germline CDR1 is SGHRS and CDR2 is YFSETQ. The CDR3 is 13 residues long. Deletions cut 3 bases from V and 10 bases from J, with 11 bases between.

The chain uses TRBV20-1 and TRBJ1-1; the D is unclear. Germline assignment: CDR1 DFQATT and CDR2 SNEGSKA (reference sequence). V dropped 6 bases and J dropped 6 bases, with 8 bases sitting between them. This CDR3 is built from 10 residues. The CDR3 DNA follows: TGCAGTGCCCCCATCTCTGAAGCTTTCTTT. Protein: CSAPISEAFF.

This sequence joins TRBV5-1 and TRBJ2-7; tentatively, D is TRBD2 (6 bases). Trimming removed 3 bases from V and 0 bases from J, with 13 bases in between. This CDR3 contains 15 residues. Germline CDR1 and CDR2: SGHRS and YFSETQ. CDR3 bases: TGCGCCAGCAGCTCTTCCCCCGGGAGCTCCTACGAGCAGTACTTC. It translates to CASSSSPGSSYEQYF.

This chain links TRBV9 with TRBJ2-7, with D uncertain. The germline CDR1 and CDR2 sequences are SGDLS and YYNGEE. Trimming pared 7 bases from V and 2 bases from J, leaving 13 bases between. CDR3 length: 13 amino acids. CDR3 nucleotides: TGTGCCAGCGGGAAGGATTCTACCTACGAGCAGTACTTC. It codes for CASGKDSTYEQYF.

The chain combines TRBV28 with TRBJ2-7; D unclear. The CDR3 covers 11 residues. V lost 4 bases, J lost 5 bases, and 6 bases lay in between. CDR1 MDHEN and CDR2 SYDVKM come from the germline V gene. CDR3 nucleotides: TGTGCCAGCAGTTCCCCACACGAGCAGTACTTC. It yields the protein CASSSPHEQYF.

The chain uses TRBV10-3 and TRBJ2-5; 7 nucleotides match TRBD1. The CDR3 consists of 15 residues. From germline, CDR1 is ENHRY and CDR2 SYGVKD. After removal of 8 bases from V and 5 bases from J, the junction contained 14 bases not matched to a gene. CDR3 residues: CAIRPDRTRGETQYF. The CDR3 coding sequence is TGTGCCATCCGCCCGGACAGGACCAGGGGGGAGACCCAGTACTTC.

This chain uses TRBV10-3 with TRBJ2-7; TRBD2 agrees at 11 bases. The CDR3 is 16 residues long. Germline-derived CDR1 and CDR2 are ENHRY and SYGVKD. Unmatched junction bases numbered 3, after V lost 0 bases and J lost 2 bases. Here the CDR3 DNA reads TGTGCCATCAGTGAGTCCACTAGCGGGAGTACCTACGAGCAGTACTTC. Translated, it gives CAISESTSGSTYEQYF.

The chain links TRBV7-9 to TRBJ1-5; D is ambiguous. The ends were cut back, 1 base at V and 3 bases at J, with 7 bases in the middle. The CDR3 is 14 amino acids. CDR1 and CDR2 (germline): SEHNR, FQNEAQ (reference sequence). CDR3 residues: CASSLVGTNQPQHF. The CDR3 coding sequence is TGTGCCAGCAGCTTAGTGGGTACCAATCAGCCCCAGCATTTT.

The chain is built from TRBV4-1 and TRBJ2-7; a weak D match, TRBD2 (5 bases). Germline V gene lookup returns CDR1 MGHRA and CDR2 YSYEKL. Trimming took 2 bases from V and 6 from J, leaving 17 bases between them. The CDR3 runs to 15 residues. The CDR3 nucleotides are TGCGCCAGCAGCCAAATCGGGGTCAGTTCGGGCGAGCAGTACTTC. Translating it yields CASSQIGVSSGEQYF.

The V and J genes are TRBV18 and TRBJ2-2, with 11 positions matching TRBD1. This CDR3 has 16 amino acids. In germline, CDR1 is KGHSH, CDR2 LQKENI. V trimming: 4 bases; J trimming: 0 bases; junction bases outside the gene matches: 1. The CDR3 reads CASSQGQGANTGELFF. CDR3 DNA sequence: TGTGCCAGCTCACAGGGACAGGGGGCGAACACCGGGGAGCTGTTTTTT.

The chain uses TRBV7-3 and TRBJ2-5, with D perhaps TRBD1 (6 bases). The V gene lost 5 bases and the J gene lost 5 bases, with 15 bases spanning the gap. CDR3 size: 14 residues. Germline CDR1 SGHTA, CDR2 FQGTGA. The CDR3 DNA follows: TGTGCCAGCAGCAGAACAGGGCTCCCGGAGACCCAGTACTTC. Its translation: CASSRTGLPETQYF.